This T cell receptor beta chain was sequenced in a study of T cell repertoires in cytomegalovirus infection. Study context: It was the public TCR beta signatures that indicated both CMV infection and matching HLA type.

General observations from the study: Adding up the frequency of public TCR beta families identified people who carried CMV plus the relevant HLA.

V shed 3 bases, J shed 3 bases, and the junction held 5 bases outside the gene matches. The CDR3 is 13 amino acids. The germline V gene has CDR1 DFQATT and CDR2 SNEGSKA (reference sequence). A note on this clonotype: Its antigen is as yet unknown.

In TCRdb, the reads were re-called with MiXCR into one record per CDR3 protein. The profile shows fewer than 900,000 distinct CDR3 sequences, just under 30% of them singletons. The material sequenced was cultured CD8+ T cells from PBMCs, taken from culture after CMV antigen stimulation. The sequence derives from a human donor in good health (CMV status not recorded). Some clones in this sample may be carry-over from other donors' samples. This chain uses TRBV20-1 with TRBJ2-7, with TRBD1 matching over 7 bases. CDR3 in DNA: TGCAGTGCTAGTGGACAGGACTTCTACGAGCAGTACTTC. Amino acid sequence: CSASGQDFYEQYF.